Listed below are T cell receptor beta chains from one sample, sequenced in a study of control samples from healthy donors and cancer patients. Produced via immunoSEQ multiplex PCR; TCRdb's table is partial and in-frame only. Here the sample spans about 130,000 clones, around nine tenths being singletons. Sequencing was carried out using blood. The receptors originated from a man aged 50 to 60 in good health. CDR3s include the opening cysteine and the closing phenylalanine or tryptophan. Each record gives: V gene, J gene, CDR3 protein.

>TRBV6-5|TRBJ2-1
CASTRRTRDNEQFF
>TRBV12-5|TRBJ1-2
CASGRQTSYGYTF
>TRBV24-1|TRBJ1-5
CATSDPSRQGGQPQHF
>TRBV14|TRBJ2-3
CASSRVGASDTQYF
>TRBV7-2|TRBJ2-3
CASSYTGGWADTQYF
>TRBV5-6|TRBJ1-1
CASSLYRTNTEAFF
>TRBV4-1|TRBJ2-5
CASSRPIGDNNQETQYF
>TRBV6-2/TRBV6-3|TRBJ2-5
CASSLSGLAYQETQYF
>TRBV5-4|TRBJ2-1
CASSLDSNEQFF
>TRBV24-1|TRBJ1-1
CAAQRTGNTEAFF
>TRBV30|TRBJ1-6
CAWTGGFNSPLHF
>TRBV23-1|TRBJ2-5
CASSHVGGDQETQYF
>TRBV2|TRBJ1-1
CASKFSWVDTEAFF
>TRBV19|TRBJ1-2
CASSTGQGLYGYTF
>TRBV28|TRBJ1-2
CASSSLTLRDRDNYGYTF
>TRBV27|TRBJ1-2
CASSPGIRGYGYTF
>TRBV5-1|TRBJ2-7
CASKDGYEQYF
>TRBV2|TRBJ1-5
CASSERGYSNQPQHF
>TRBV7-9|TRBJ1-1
CASSLVLGTNTEAFF
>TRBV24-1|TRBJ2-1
CATTPSWGGINEQFF